These T cell receptor beta chains were read from a single sample in a study of T cells in localized non-small cell lung cancer. Clones were sequenced by immunoSEQ multiplex PCR, and TCRdb holds only the in-frame ones, with some missing. The sample includes around 80,000 clones, around 80% seen only once; the top ten take around 21%. The sample consisted of PBMCs, taken before any cancer treatment. The receptors stem from a man between 40 and 70 years old with stage II squamous cell lung carcinoma. The CDR3 runs from the conserved cysteine through the conserved F or W. The D gene is left open where the match is weak. Where a row states a size, it is once, few, many or the class of an expanded clone; other rows omit it.

J gene	D gene	V gene	clone size	CDR3 length	CDR3 DNA	CDR3 protein
TRBJ1-2	TRBD1	TRBV18	few	16	TGTGCCAGCCAACGGGACAGGGGAGAGCATAACTATGGCTACACCTTC	CASQRDRGEHNYGYTF
TRBJ1-2	.	TRBV5-6	.	14	TGTGCCAGCAGTTTCTTTCAGGGAGGCTATGGCTACACCTTC	CASSFFQGGYGYTF
TRBJ2-7	.	TRBV28	once	13	TGTGCCAGCAGTTCTCCCGGCCGGGGGGAGCAGTACTTC	CASSSPGRGEQYF
TRBJ2-7	.	TRBV7-9	.	14	TGTGCCAGCAGCGGATGGCCAGCCCCCTACGAGCAGTACTTC	CASSGWPAPYEQYF
TRBJ1-2	.	TRBV2	.	12	.	CAISGQGVGYTF
TRBJ2-7	TRBD1	TRBV5-1	.	14	TGCGCCAGCAGCTTCCGGGACAGCGCCTACGAGCAGTACTTC	CASSFRDSAYEQYF
TRBJ1-4	TRBD1	TRBV5-6	.	14	TGTGCCAGCAGCGGATGGGGACAGGGCGAAAAACTGTTTTTT	CASSGWGQGEKLFF
TRBJ2-5	.	TRBV20-1	few	11	TGCAGTGCACCGACTACGGAGACCCAGTACTTC	CSAPTTETQYF
TRBJ2-1	.	TRBV28	.	15	TGTGCCAGCAGTTTTGGTACAGGCACCTACAATGAGCAGTTCTTC	CASSFGTGTYNEQFF
TRBJ2-7	TRBD1	TRBV19	.	13	TGTGCCAGTAGCACCGGGACAGGGTTAAGGCAGTACTTC	CASSTGTGLRQYF
TRBJ2-4	.	TRBV19	.	12	TGTGCCTCCAGGGGTACCAAAAACATTCAGTACTTC	CASRGTKNIQYF
TRBJ2-5	TRBD2	TRBV30	.	16	TGTGCCTGGAGTGTACGACTAGCGGGGGGGAGGGAGACCCAGTACTTC	CAWSVRLAGGRETQYF
TRBJ2-3	TRBD2	TRBV6-1	.	15	TGTGCCAGCAGGCTAACTAGCGGGCACACAGATACGCAGTATTTT	CASRLTSGHTDTQYF
TRBJ1-4	TRBD1	TRBV4-1	few	16	TGCGCCAGCAGCCAGGGACAGGGGGTAACTAATGAAAAACTGTTTTTT	CASSQGQGVTNEKLFF
TRBJ1-1	.	TRBV2	.	14	TGTGCCAGCACCCTGGTGGAGACGAACACTGAAGCTTTCTTT	CASTLVETNTEAFF
TRBJ2-1	TRBD1	TRBV29-1	.	12	TGCAGCGTAGGCCAACAGGGGTCTGAGCAGTTCTTC	CSVGQQGSEQFF
TRBJ2-1	.	TRBV5-1	medium-sized	17	TGCGCCAGCAGCTTCGGGCTAGCGTTAAGCTCCTACAATGAGCAGTTCTTC	CASSFGLALSSYNEQFF
TRBJ2-5	.	TRBV28	.	15	TGTGCCAGCATCCGGCGGATGGCTAGGCAAGAGACCCAGTACTTC	CASIRRMARQETQYF
TRBJ2-5	TRBD1	TRBV15	.	15	TGTGCCACCAGCGGAGACAGGGCTCTACAAGAGACCCAGTACTTC	CATSGDRALQETQYF
TRBJ2-1	TRBD2	TRBV4-1	.	15	TGCGCCAGCAGGGTAGGGGCTAGCGGGAGAGAGGAGCAGTTCTTC	CASRVGASGREEQFF
TRBJ2-5	.	TRBV19	.	15	TGTGCCAGTAGTAAGGGGGAGTTGGGGCTAGAGACCCAGTACTTC	CASSKGELGLETQYF
TRBJ2-7	.	TRBV6-5	.	14	TGTGCCAGCAGTCCAGGGATCAGCTCCTACGAGCAGTACTTC	CASSPGISSYEQYF
TRBJ2-4	.	TRBV5-4	.	15	TGTGCCAGCCGCAGGGGAGTGGGAGCCAAAAACATTCAGTACTTC	CASRRGVGAKNIQYF
TRBJ2-1	.	TRBV5-1	.	13	TGCGCCAGCAGCGACGCTAGCGCCAATGAGCAGTTCTTC	CASSDASANEQFF
TRBJ1-2	.	TRBV18	.	14	TGTGCCAGCTCACCACAGAATATTTGGGCTGGCTACACCTTC	CASSPQNIWAGYTF
TRBJ2-7	.	TRBV11-2	.	17	TGTGCCAGCAGCTTAGATAGAGTAGGGACCGCATCCTACGAGCAGTACTTC	CASSLDRVGTASYEQYF
TRBJ2-3	.	TRBV7-9	.	11	TGTGCCAGCACCGAAGCAGATACGCAGTATTTT	CASTEADTQYF
TRBJ2-7	TRBD2	TRBV18	.	14	TGTGCCAGCTCCCTGGGACTAGCGGGGGGCGAGCAGTACTTC	CASSLGLAGGEQYF
TRBJ2-7	TRBD2	TRBV7-3	once	15	TGTGCCAGCAGCCAAAGACTAGCGGGAGTAGAAGAGCAGTACTTC	CASSQRLAGVEEQYF
TRBJ2-2	TRBD1	TRBV10-1	once	20	TGCGCCAGCAGTGAACCCGACAGGGGAGATGGAGAACAAAAAACCGGGGAGCTGTTTTTT	CASSEPDRGDGEQKTGELFF
TRBJ1-4	.	TRBV5-1	once	17	TGCGCCAGCAGCCGGGGACGGGGAACGGCAACTAATGAAAAACTGTTTTTT	CASSRGRGTATNEKLFF
TRBJ1-5	.	TRBV19	.	14	TGTGCCAGTAGTAGTGGGGGGGGCAATCAGCCCCAGCATTTT	CASSSGGGNQPQHF
TRBJ1-1	.	TRBV6-5	.	13	TGTGCCAGCAGTTACGGGCAGAACACTGAAGCTTTCTTT	CASSYGQNTEAFF
TRBJ2-5	TRBD2	TRBV28	.	17	TGTGCCAGCAGTTCTCTAGCGGGGGGTGCCTCCAGAGAGACCCAGTACTTC	CASSSLAGGASRETQYF
TRBJ2-1	TRBD2	TRBV5-1	.	17	TGCGCCAGCAGTATCGCTAGCGGGAGTAGCTCCTACAATGAGCAGTTCTTC	CASSIASGSSSYNEQFF
TRBJ2-1	.	TRBV7-7	many	15	TGTGCTAGCAGCCCTTCCGGGGGGCGGAATAATGAGCAGTTCTTC	CASSPSGGRNNEQFF
TRBJ2-3	.	TRBV28	.	13	TGTGCCAGCAGGGTCAGTCAGACAGATACGCAGTATTTT	CASRVSQTDTQYF
TRBJ2-1	.	TRBV18	.	15	TGTGCCAGCTCACCCGAGAGTGGGGAAAACAATGAGCAGTTCTTC	CASSPESGENNEQFF
TRBJ2-5	TRBD1	TRBV19	.	13	TGTGCCAGTAGTACGACAGGGGGGGAGACCCAGTACTTC	CASSTTGGETQYF
TRBJ1-5	.	TRBV4-3	.	14	TGCGCCAGCAGCCGGGATATTAATGATCAGCCCCAGCATTTT	CASSRDINDQPQHF
TRBJ2-7	.	TRBV21-1	.	14	TGTGCCAGCAGCACACAGGACAGGATCCACGAGCAGTACTTC	CASSTQDRIHEQYF
TRBJ1-2	TRBD1	TRBV15	.	16	TGTGCCACCAGCAGAGATCCTGGGGCAGGGGGCCGCGGCTACACCTTC	CATSRDPGAGGRGYTF
TRBJ2-1	.	TRBV11-3	.	14	TGTGCCAGCAGCTTGCTCGGTCCCTACAATGAGCAGTTCTTC	CASSLLGPYNEQFF
TRBJ1-1	TRBD1	TRBV5-1	.	15	TGCGCCAGCAGCCCGGGACAGGGGGTGAACACTGAAGCTTTCTTT	CASSPGQGVNTEAFF
TRBJ1-4	.	TRBV7-8	.	15	TGTGCCAGCAGCTCACGGAGGACGGCGGCGGAAAAACTGTTTTTT	CASSSRRTAAEKLFF
TRBJ1-3	TRBD1	TRBV29-1	.	14	TGCAGCGCACAGACAGGGAGCTCTGGAAACACCATATATTTT	CSAQTGSSGNTIYF
TRBJ2-7	.	TRBV28	.	11	TGTGCCAGCAGTTTCGGAAGTGAGCAGTACTTC	CASSFGSEQYF
TRBJ2-1	.	TRBV7-2	.	15	TGTGCCAGCAGCTCCGGTCCCTCGATGTGGAATGAGCAGTTCTTC	CASSSGPSMWNEQFF
TRBJ2-5	TRBD1	TRBV28	.	14	TGTGCCAGCAGTTCCGACAGGGTGCAAGAGACCCAGTACTTC	CASSSDRVQETQYF
TRBJ1-1	TRBD1	TRBV5-6	.	14	TGTGCCAGCAGGTCTACAGGGGGCGCGACTGAAGCTTTCTTT	CASRSTGGATEAFF